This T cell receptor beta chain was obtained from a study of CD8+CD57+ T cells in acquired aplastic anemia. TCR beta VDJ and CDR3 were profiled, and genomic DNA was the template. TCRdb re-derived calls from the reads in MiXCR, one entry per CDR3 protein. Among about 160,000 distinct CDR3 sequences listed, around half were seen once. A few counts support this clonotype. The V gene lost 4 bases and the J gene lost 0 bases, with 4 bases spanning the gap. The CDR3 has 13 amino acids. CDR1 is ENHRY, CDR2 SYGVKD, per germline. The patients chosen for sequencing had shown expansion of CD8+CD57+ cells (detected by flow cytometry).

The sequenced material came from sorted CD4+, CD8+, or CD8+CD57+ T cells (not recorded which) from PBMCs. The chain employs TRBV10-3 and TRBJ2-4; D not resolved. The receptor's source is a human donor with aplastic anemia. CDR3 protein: CAISGGAKNIQYF. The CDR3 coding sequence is TGTGCCATCAGTGGCGGAGCCAAAAACATTCAGTACTTC.